Below, one T cell receptor (beta chain) is given with its context. This entry belongs to a study of CD8 T cells in Susac syndrome. With 0 bases removed from V and 8 bases from J, the gap between germline ends came to 10 bases. CDR1 is ENHRY and CDR2 is SYGVKD in the germline V gene. This CDR3 spans 13 amino acids. Random hexamers were used to reverse transcribe 0.5 to 1 ug of RNA. In TCRdb, the immunoSEQ multiplex PCR reads were re-called with MiXCR into one record per CDR3 protein. The sample comprises hundreds of thousands of distinct CDR3 sequences, roughly 85% of which are singletons, and 0.2% to 0.25% rests with the top ten. Sequencing of TCR beta was undertaken in CD8+ and CD4+ T cells derived from blood.

V gene TRBV10-3 combines with J gene TRBJ1-1; D unclear. This clonotype was obtained from a human donor with multiple sclerosis. Sequencing input: CD8+ T cells from PBMCs. For the CDR3, the DNA is TGTGCCATCAGTGAGTCTCCGCTAACAGAAGCTTTCTTT. Its protein is CAISESPLTEAFF.